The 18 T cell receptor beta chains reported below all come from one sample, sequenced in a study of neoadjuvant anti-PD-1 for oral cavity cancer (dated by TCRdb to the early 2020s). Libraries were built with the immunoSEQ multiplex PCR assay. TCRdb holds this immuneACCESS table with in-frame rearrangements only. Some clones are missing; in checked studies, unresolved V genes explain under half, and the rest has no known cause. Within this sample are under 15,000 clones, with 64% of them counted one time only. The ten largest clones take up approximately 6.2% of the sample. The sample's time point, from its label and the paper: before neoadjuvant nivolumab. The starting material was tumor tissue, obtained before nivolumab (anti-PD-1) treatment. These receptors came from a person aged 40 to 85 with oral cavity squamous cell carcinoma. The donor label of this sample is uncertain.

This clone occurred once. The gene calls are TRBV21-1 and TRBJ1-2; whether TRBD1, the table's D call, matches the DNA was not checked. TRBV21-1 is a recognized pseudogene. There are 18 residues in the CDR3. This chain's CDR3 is CASSKGGGTVPKGDGYTF. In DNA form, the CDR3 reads TGTGCCAGCAGCAAAGGCGGAGGGACAGTGCCCAAAGGTGATGGCTACACCTTC.

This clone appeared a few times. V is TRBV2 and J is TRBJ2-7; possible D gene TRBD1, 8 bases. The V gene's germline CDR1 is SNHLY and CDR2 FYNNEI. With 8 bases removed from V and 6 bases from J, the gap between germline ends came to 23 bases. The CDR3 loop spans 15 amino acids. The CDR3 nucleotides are TGTGCCAGCCTCCCGGGAGCGGGACAGGCCACCGAGCAGTACTTC. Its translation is CASLPGAGQATEQYF.

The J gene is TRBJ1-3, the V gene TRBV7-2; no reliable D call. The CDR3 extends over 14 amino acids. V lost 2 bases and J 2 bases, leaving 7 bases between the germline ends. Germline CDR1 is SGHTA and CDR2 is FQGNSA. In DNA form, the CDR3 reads TGTGCCAGCAGCTTATCGGGAACTGGAAACACCATATATTTT. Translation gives CASSLSGTGNTIYF.

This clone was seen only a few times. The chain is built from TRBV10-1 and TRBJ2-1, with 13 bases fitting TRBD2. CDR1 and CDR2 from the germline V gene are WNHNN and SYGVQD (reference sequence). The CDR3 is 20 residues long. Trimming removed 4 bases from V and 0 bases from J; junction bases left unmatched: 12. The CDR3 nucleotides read TGCGCCAGCAGTGCCCTACCGGGACTAGCGGGGCAGAGCTCCTACAATGAGCAGTTCTTC. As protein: CASSALPGLAGQSSYNEQFF.

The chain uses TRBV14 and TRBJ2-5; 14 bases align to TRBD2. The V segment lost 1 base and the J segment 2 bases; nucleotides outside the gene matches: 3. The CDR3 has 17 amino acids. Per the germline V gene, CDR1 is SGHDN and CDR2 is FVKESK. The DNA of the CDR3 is TGTGCCAGCAGCCAAGGGGGACTAGCGGGAGCACAAGAGACCCAGTACTTC. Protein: CASSQGGLAGAQETQYF.

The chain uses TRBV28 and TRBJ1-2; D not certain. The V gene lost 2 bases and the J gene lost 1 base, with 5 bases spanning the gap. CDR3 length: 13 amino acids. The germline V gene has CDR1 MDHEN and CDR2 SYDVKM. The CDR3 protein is CASSLKVNYGYTF. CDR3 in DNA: TGTGCCAGCAGTTTAAAAGTTAACTATGGCTACACCTTC.

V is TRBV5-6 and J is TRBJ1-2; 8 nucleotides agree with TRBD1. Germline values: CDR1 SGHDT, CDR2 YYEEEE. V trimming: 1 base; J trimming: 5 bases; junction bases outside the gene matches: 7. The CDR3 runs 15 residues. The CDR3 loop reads CASSLSSGGGYGYTF. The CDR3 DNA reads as TGTGCCAGCAGCTTGTCGTCAGGGGGCGGATATGGCTACACCTTC.

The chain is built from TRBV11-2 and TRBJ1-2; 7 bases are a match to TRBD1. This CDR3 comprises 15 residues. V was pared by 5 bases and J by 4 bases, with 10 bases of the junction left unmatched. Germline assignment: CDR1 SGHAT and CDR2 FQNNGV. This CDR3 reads CASSEGQPSFYGYTF. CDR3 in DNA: TGTGCCAGCAGCGAGGGACAGCCAAGCTTCTATGGCTACACCTTC.

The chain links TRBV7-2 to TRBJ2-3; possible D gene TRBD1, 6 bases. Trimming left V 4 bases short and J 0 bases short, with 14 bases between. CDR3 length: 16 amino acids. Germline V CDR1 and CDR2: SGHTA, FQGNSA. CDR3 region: CASSSFPRGSTDTQYF. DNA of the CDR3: TGTGCCAGCAGCTCATTTCCCAGGGGAAGCACAGATACGCAGTATTTT. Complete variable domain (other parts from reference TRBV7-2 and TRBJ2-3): GAGVSQSPSNKVTEKGKDVELRCDPISGHTALYWYRQSLGQGLEFLIYFQGNSAPDKSGLPSDRFSAERTGGSVSTLTIQRTQQEDSAVYLCASSSFPRGSTDTQYFGPGTRLTVL.

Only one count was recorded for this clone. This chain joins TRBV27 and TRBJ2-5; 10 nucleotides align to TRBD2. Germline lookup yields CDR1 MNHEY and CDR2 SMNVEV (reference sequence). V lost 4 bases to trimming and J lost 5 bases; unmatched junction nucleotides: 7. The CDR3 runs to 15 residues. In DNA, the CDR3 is TGTGCCAGCAGTTCACTACTAGCGGGGTGGGAGACCCAGTACTTC. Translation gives CASSSLLAGWETQYF.

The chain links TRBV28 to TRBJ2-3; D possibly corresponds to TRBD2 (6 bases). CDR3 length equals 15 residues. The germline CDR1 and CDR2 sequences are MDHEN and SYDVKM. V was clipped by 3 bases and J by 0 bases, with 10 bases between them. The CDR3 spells CASSFRRGSTDTQYF. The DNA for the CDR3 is TGTGCCAGCAGTTTTAGGCGGGGTAGCACAGATACGCAGTATTTT.

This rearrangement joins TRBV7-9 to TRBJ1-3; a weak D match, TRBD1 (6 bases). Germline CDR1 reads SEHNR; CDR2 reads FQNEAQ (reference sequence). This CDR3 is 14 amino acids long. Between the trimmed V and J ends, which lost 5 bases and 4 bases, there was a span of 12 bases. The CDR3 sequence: CASSPPGGGNTIYF. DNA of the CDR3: TGTGCCAGCAGCCCGCCGGGGGGCGGAAACACCATATATTTT.

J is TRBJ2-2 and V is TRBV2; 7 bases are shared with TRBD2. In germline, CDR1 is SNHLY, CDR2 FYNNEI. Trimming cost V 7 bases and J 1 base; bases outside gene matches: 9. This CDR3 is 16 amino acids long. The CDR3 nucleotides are TGTGCCAGCATCCAAGGGACTACCGTGAACACCGGGGAGCTGTTTTTT. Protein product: CASIQGTTVNTGELFF.

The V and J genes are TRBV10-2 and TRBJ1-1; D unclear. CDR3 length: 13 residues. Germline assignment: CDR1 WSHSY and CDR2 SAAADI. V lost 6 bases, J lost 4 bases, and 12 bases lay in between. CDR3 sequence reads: CASRELSSTEAFF. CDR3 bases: TGCGCCAGCAGAGAGCTATCCAGCACTGAAGCTTTCTTT.

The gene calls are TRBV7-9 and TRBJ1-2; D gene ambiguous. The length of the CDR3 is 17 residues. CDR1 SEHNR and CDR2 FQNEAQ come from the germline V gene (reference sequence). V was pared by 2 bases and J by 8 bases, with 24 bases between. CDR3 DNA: TGTGCCAGCAGCTTACCCCCCCGCGGGCCTTCTCGCAGCGGCTACACCTTC. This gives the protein CASSLPPRGPSRSGYTF.

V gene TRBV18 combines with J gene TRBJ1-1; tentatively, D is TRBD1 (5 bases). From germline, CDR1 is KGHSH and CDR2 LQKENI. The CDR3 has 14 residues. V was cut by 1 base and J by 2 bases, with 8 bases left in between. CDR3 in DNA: TGTGCCAGCTCACCACTGGGACGTAACACTGAAGCTTTCTTT. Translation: CASSPLGRNTEAFF.

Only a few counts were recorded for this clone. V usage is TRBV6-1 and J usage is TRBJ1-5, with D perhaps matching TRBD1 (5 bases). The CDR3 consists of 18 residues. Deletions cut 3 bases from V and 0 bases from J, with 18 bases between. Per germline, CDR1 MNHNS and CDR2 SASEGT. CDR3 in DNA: TGTGCCAGCAGTGAGCACAGCGAGGGGAGGTATAGCAATCAGCCCCAGCATTTT. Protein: CASSEHSEGRYSNQPQHF.

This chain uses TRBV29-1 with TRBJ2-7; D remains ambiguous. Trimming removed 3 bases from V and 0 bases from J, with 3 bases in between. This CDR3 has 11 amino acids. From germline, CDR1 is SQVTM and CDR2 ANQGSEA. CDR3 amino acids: CSVESSYEQYF. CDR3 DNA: TGCAGCGTTGAGAGCTCCTACGAGCAGTACTTC.